These T cell receptor beta chains were read from a single sample in a study of blood T cell repertoires in COVID-19. Data came from immunoSEQ multiplex PCR; TCRdb stores just in-frame clones and leaves some out. The sample contains about 280,000 clones, over 75% of which appear only once. Sample: peripheral blood. The receptor set was obtained from a human donor in a cohort sampled during active COVID-19. Each CDR3 is given with its conserved first and last residue. Fields, in order: V gene, D gene, J gene, clone size, CDR3 DNA, CDR3 protein. The D gene is left open where the match is weak. Only some rows state a clone size, as once, few, many or a class for expanded clones.

V gene: TRBV6-5
D gene: NA
J gene: TRBJ1-1
clone size: NA
CDR3 DNA: TGTGCCACCTCAGGGTCGGAAAGAACTGAAGCTTTCTTT
CDR3 protein: CATSGSERTEAFF

V gene: TRBV20-1
D gene: TRBD2
J gene: TRBJ2-7
clone size: few
CDR3 DNA: TGCAGTGCTAGTGGCCTAGCGGGAGCGGTTTTTAGCCACGAGCAGTACTTC
CDR3 protein: CSASGLAGAVFSHEQYF

V gene: TRBV12-5
D gene: TRBD2
J gene: TRBJ2-1
clone size: NA
CDR3 DNA: TGTGCTAGTGGTCTCCGCAGGGCAGGGACTAACAATGAGCAGTTCTTC
CDR3 protein: CASGLRRAGTNNEQFF

V gene: TRBV28
D gene: NA
J gene: TRBJ2-3
clone size: NA
CDR3 DNA: TGTGCCAGCAGCTTGGGGCCCCTGGATACGCAGTATTTT
CDR3 protein: CASSLGPLDTQYF

V gene: TRBV3-1/TRBV3-2
D gene: NA
J gene: TRBJ2-7
clone size: NA
CDR3 DNA: TGTGCCAGCAGCCAAGTTGCAGGTTCAAACGAGCAGTACTTC
CDR3 protein: CASSQVAGSNEQYF

V gene: TRBV9
D gene: TRBD2
J gene: TRBJ2-3
clone size: NA
CDR3 DNA: TGTGCCAGCAGCGTAGAAGGTCAACTAGCGGGAGGGCTCGGGGATACGCAGTATTTT
CDR3 protein: CASSVEGQLAGGLGDTQYF

V gene: TRBV9
D gene: TRBD2
J gene: TRBJ2-2
clone size: once
CDR3 DNA: TGTGCCAGCTCCGAGCGGCTAGCGGGTAACACCGGGGAGCTGTTTTTT
CDR3 protein: CASSERLAGNTGELFF

V gene: TRBV19
D gene: NA
J gene: TRBJ2-2
clone size: many
CDR3 DNA: TGTGCCAGTAGATCGACAGACAAGAACACCGGGGAGCTGTTTTTT
CDR3 protein: CASRSTDKNTGELFF

V gene: TRBV5-6
D gene: NA
J gene: TRBJ2-3
clone size: NA
CDR3 DNA: TGTGCCAGCAGCTTAACAGCAGATACGCAGTATTTT
CDR3 protein: CASSLTADTQYF

V gene: TRBV2
D gene: NA
J gene: TRBJ1-3
clone size: NA
CDR3 DNA: TGTGCCAGCAGAAGGACAGAACACTCTGGAAACACCATATATTTT
CDR3 protein: CASRRTEHSGNTIYF

V gene: TRBV19
D gene: TRBD2
J gene: TRBJ2-3
clone size: NA
CDR3 DNA: TGTGCCATTGGGGAGGGAGGCAGGAGGACAGATACGCAGTATTTT
CDR3 protein: CAIGEGGRRTDTQYF

V gene: TRBV19
D gene: NA
J gene: TRBJ1-5
clone size: NA
CDR3 DNA: TGTGCCAGTACTAGATCCTCCCAAGGTGAGCCCCAGCATTTT
CDR3 protein: CASTRSSQGEPQHF

V gene: TRBV9
D gene: TRBD2
J gene: TRBJ2-5
clone size: NA
CDR3 DNA: TGTGCCAGCAGCGTAGTGCGGGCTAGCGGACCCAAGGCCCAGTACTTC
CDR3 protein: CASSVVRASGPKAQYF

V gene: TRBV5-1
D gene: NA
J gene: TRBJ1-4
clone size: NA
CDR3 DNA: TGCGCCAGCAGCTTCGGCAGGCAAGGTGAAAAACTGTTTTTT
CDR3 protein: CASSFGRQGEKLFF

V gene: TRBV7-8
D gene: TRBD2
J gene: TRBJ2-7
clone size: NA
CDR3 DNA: TGTGCCAGCAGCGAGACTAGCGGGGCCTACGAGCAGTACTTC
CDR3 protein: CASSETSGAYEQYF

V gene: TRBV5-4
D gene: NA
J gene: TRBJ1-4
clone size: NA
CDR3 DNA: TGTGCCAGCAGCGTGGACGGTGAAAAACTGTTTTTT
CDR3 protein: CASSVDGEKLFF

V gene: TRBV29-1
D gene: TRBD1
J gene: TRBJ1-1
clone size: NA
CDR3 DNA: TGCAGCGTAGACAGGGACGGGGTGAACACTGAAGCTTTCTTT
CDR3 protein: CSVDRDGVNTEAFF

V gene: TRBV4-3
D gene: TRBD2
J gene: TRBJ2-3
clone size: NA
CDR3 DNA: TGCGCCAGCAGCCAAGAACCTAGCGGTCCCAGCACAGATACGCAGTATTTT
CDR3 protein: CASSQEPSGPSTDTQYF

V gene: TRBV5-6
D gene: TRBD1
J gene: TRBJ1-4
clone size: NA
CDR3 DNA: TGTGCCAGCAGCTCATACGGGACAGGAGGTGAAAAACTGTTTTTT
CDR3 protein: CASSSYGTGGEKLFF

V gene: TRBV4-1
D gene: NA
J gene: TRBJ1-5
clone size: few
CDR3 DNA: TGCGCCAGCAGCCTCCAGGCGACGGGAAGCCAGCCCCAGCATTTT
CDR3 protein: CASSLQATGSQPQHF

V gene: TRBV6-5
D gene: TRBD1
J gene: TRBJ2-3
clone size: NA
CDR3 DNA: TGTGCCAGCAGGTCCTCAGGGGGCGTCACAGATACGCAGTATTTT
CDR3 protein: CASRSSGGVTDTQYF

V gene: TRBV10-3
D gene: TRBD2
J gene: TRBJ2-7
clone size: many
CDR3 DNA: TGTGCCATCAAGGGGACATCTCTAGCGGGAGGGCAGCAGTACTTC
CDR3 protein: CAIKGTSLAGGQQYF

V gene: TRBV6-2/TRBV6-3
D gene: NA
J gene: TRBJ1-1
clone size: NA
CDR3 DNA: TGTGCCAGCAGTTACCTCTGGCGGGAGAACACTGAAGCTTTCTTT
CDR3 protein: CASSYLWRENTEAFF

V gene: TRBV11-2
D gene: TRBD2
J gene: TRBJ2-7
clone size: NA
CDR3 DNA: TGTGCCAGCAGCCCTAGGGGATCTAGCGGAGGATACGAGCAGTACTTC
CDR3 protein: CASSPRGSSGGYEQYF

V gene: TRBV5-8
D gene: TRBD2
J gene: TRBJ2-1
clone size: few
CDR3 DNA: TGTGCCAGCAGCTCAGGGCTAGCGGCCTCCTACAATGAGCAGTTCTTC
CDR3 protein: CASSSGLAASYNEQFF

V gene: TRBV5-1
D gene: TRBD1
J gene: TRBJ1-1
clone size: NA
CDR3 DNA: TGCGCCAGCAGCCCGACAGGGTACACTGAAGCTTTCTTT
CDR3 protein: CASSPTGYTEAFF

V gene: TRBV4-1
D gene: TRBD2
J gene: TRBJ2-3
clone size: NA
CDR3 DNA: TGCGCCAGCAGCCAAGCCGGGACTAGCGGGAGTGGGACAGATACGCAGTATTTT
CDR3 protein: CASSQAGTSGSGTDTQYF

V gene: TRBV6-5
D gene: TRBD1
J gene: TRBJ2-1
clone size: NA
CDR3 DNA: TGTGCCAGCAGTTACCGGGACAGCCGATACAATGAGCAGTTCTTC
CDR3 protein: CASSYRDSRYNEQFF

V gene: TRBV3-1/TRBV3-2
D gene: NA
J gene: TRBJ1-1
clone size: NA
CDR3 DNA: TGTGCCAGCAGCCATTCGGGAGGGAGCACTGAAGCTTTCTTT
CDR3 protein: CASSHSGGSTEAFF

V gene: TRBV5-8
D gene: TRBD1
J gene: TRBJ1-2
clone size: few
CDR3 DNA: TGTGCCAGCAGCTGGGGACAGGGTTATGGCTACACCTTC
CDR3 protein: CASSWGQGYGYTF

V gene: TRBV18
D gene: NA
J gene: TRBJ1-1
clone size: NA
CDR3 DNA: TGTGCCAGCTCACCCGGGAAATACAGGGACATGAACACTGAAGCTTTCTTT
CDR3 protein: CASSPGKYRDMNTEAFF

V gene: TRBV19
D gene: NA
J gene: TRBJ2-2
clone size: NA
CDR3 DNA: TGTGCCAGTACCCCCGGGGCGGGGTACGGAGGCCATTACACCGGGGAGCTGTTTTTT
CDR3 protein: CASTPGAGYGGHYTGELFF

V gene: TRBV12-3/TRBV12-4
D gene: NA
J gene: TRBJ1-2
clone size: once
CDR3 DNA: TGTGCCAGCAGCATAGGGGGAACGGGGGGCTACACCTTC
CDR3 protein: CASSIGGTGGYTF

V gene: TRBV10-3
D gene: NA
J gene: TRBJ2-7
clone size: NA
CDR3 DNA: TGTGCCATCGGACAACAGGGAAAGGGCGAGCAGTACTTC
CDR3 protein: CAIGQQGKGEQYF

V gene: TRBV7-7
D gene: NA
J gene: TRBJ2-2
clone size: NA
CDR3 DNA: TGTGCCAGCAGCGAACAGGTCATGACGGGTTCCGGGGAGCTGTTTTTT
CDR3 protein: CASSEQVMTGSGELFF

V gene: TRBV7-8
D gene: NA
J gene: TRBJ2-3
clone size: NA
CDR3 DNA: TGTGCCAGCAGCTTCAATATGGGAAGAGCGGTACGGGATACGCAGTATTTT
CDR3 protein: CASSFNMGRAVRDTQYF

V gene: TRBV5-1
D gene: TRBD1
J gene: TRBJ2-7
clone size: NA
CDR3 DNA: TGCGCCAGCAGCCCCCGGGACAGGGGCCTGGACGAGCAGTACTTC
CDR3 protein: CASSPRDRGLDEQYF

V gene: TRBV3-1/TRBV3-2
D gene: TRBD1
J gene: TRBJ2-1
clone size: NA
CDR3 DNA: TGTGCCGCGAAAACAGGGGGCGATGAGCAGTTCTTC
CDR3 protein: CAAKTGGDEQFF

V gene: TRBV5-8
D gene: NA
J gene: TRBJ2-6
clone size: NA
CDR3 DNA: TGTGCCAGCAGCTCCGGACAGTCTGGGGCCAACGTCCTGACTTTC
CDR3 protein: CASSSGQSGANVLTF

V gene: TRBV29-1
D gene: TRBD2
J gene: TRBJ2-1
clone size: NA
CDR3 DNA: TGCAGCGTCGCAAGCGGGGTGGGCAAGAATGAGCAGTTCTTC
CDR3 protein: CSVASGVGKNEQFF

V gene: TRBV4-1
D gene: NA
J gene: TRBJ2-1
clone size: NA
CDR3 DNA: TGCGCCAGCAGCCAAGATCCAACCGGGGGACCATACAATGAGCAGTTCTTC
CDR3 protein: CASSQDPTGGPYNEQFF

V gene: TRBV19
D gene: TRBD1
J gene: TRBJ2-7
clone size: NA
CDR3 DNA: TGTGCCAGTAGTCCCGGGACAGGGGGCTCCTACGAGCAGTACTTC
CDR3 protein: CASSPGTGGSYEQYF

V gene: TRBV6-9
D gene: NA
J gene: TRBJ1-5
clone size: NA
CDR3 DNA: TGCCCCCGGTGGGAAGGACCGGGAGGCTTTTTGGCTTTT
CDR3 protein: CPRWEGPGGFLAF

V gene: TRBV28
D gene: TRBD2
J gene: TRBJ2-7
clone size: NA
CDR3 DNA: TGTGCCACCTGGACTAGCGGGATCTACGAGCAGTACTTC
CDR3 protein: CATWTSGIYEQYF

V gene: TRBV5-1
D gene: NA
J gene: TRBJ1-2
clone size: once
CDR3 DNA: TGCGCCAGCAGCTTGGTGGTCGACAGTAACTATGGCTACACCTTC
CDR3 protein: CASSLVVDSNYGYTF

V gene: TRBV5-1
D gene: NA
J gene: TRBJ1-2
clone size: NA
CDR3 DNA: TGCGCCAGCAGCTTGAGCCTCCCCCCCCTGGGCGGCTACACCTTC
CDR3 protein: CASSLSLPPLGGYTF

V gene: TRBV2
D gene: NA
J gene: TRBJ1-1
clone size: NA
CDR3 DNA: TGTGCCAGCAACAGGCAGGGGCTGGGGAACACTGAAGCTTTCTTT
CDR3 protein: CASNRQGLGNTEAFF

V gene: TRBV11-2
D gene: TRBD1
J gene: TRBJ1-6
clone size: NA
CDR3 DNA: TGTGCCAGCAGCTCGACAGGGGTAAACTCACCCCTCCACTTT
CDR3 protein: CASSSTGVNSPLHF

V gene: TRBV19
D gene: TRBD1
J gene: TRBJ2-7
clone size: NA
CDR3 DNA: TGTGCCAGTAGTTCCCCGGGACAGTGGGGATACGAGCAGTACTTC
CDR3 protein: CASSSPGQWGYEQYF